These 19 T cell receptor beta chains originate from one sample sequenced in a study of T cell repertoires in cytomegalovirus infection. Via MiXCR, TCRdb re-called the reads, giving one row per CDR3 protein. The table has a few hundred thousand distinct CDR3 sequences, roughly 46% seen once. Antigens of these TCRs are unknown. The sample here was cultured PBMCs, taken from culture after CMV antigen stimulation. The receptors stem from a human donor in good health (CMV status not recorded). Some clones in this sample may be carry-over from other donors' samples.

The CDR3 sequence: CASSYSWGAVDEQFF. CDR3 sequence (DNA): TGTGCCAGCAGTTACTCCTGGGGAGCGGTGGATGAGCAGTTCTTC. This sequence joins TRBV6-2 or TRBV6-3 and TRBJ2-1; D might be TRBD2 (5 bases). Per germline, CDR1 MNHEY and CDR2 SVGEGT. The CDR3 runs to 15 residues. V lost 0 bases and J lost 8, with 14 bases in between.

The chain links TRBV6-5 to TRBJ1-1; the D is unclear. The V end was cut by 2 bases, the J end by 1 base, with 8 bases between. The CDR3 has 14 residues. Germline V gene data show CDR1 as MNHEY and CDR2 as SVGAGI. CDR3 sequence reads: CASSYDRGNTEAFF. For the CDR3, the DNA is TGTGCCAGCAGTTACGACCGAGGGAACACTGAAGCTTTCTTT.

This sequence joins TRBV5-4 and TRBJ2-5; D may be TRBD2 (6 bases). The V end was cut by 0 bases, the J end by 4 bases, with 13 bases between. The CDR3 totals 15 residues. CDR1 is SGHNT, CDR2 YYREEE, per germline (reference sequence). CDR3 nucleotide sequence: TGTGCCAGCAGCTTGGTTTTCGGGGGAGGAGAGACCCAGTACTTC. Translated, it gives CASSLVFGGGETQYF.

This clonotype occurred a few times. CDR3 sequence (DNA): TGTGCCAGCAGACGACATTGGCTAGCGGGGGGGCTCAGGGTCAATGAGCAGTTCTTC. It yields the protein CASRRHWLAGGLRVNEQFF. J is TRBJ2-1 and V is TRBV7-8, with 12 nucleotides matching TRBD2. J gave up 6 bases and V 6 bases, and 18 bases lay outside the gene matches. The CDR3 is 19 residues long. Germline V CDR1 and CDR2: SGHVS, FQNEAQ.

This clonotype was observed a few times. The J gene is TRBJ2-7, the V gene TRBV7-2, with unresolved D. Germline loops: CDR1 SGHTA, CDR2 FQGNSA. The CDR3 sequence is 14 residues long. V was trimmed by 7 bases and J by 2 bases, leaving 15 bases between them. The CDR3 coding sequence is TGTGCCAGCACCCTACTCCTACCACCCTACGAGCAGTACTTC. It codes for CASTLLLPPYEQYF.

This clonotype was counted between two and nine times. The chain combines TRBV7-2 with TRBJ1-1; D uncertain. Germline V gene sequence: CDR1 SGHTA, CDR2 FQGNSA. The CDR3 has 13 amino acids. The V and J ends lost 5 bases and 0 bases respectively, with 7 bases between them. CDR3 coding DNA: TGTGCCAGCAGCGCGACACTGAACACTGAAGCTTTCTTT. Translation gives CASSATLNTEAFF.

The CDR3 sequence is CASSAVGGGAGTGELFF. The CDR3 DNA reads as TGTGCCAGCAGCGCCGTGGGCGGGGGGGCCGGGACCGGGGAGCTGTTTTTT. The V and J genes are TRBV7-2 and TRBJ2-2; 9 nucleotides align to TRBD2. Germline V gene sequence: CDR1 SGHTA, CDR2 FQGNSA. The CDR3 extends over 17 amino acids. With V trimmed by 5 bases and J by 5 bases, 12 bases remained unmatched.

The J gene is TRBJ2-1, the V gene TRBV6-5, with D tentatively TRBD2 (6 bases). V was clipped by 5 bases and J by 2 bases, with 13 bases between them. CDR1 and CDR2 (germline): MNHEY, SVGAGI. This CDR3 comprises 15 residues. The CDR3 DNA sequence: TGTGCCAGCAGTCCCATGCGCGGGGCCTACAATGAGCAGTTCTTC. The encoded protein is CASSPMRGAYNEQFF.

This CDR3 reads CSARDWTAQNTEAFF. The CDR3 nucleotides read TGCAGTGCTAGAGATTGGACAGCACAAAACACTGAAGCTTTCTTT. J is TRBJ1-1 and V is TRBV20-1; a weak D match, TRBD1 (6 bases). This CDR3 region has 15 residues. Trimming took 0 bases from V and 2 from J, leaving 13 bases between them. Per the germline V gene, CDR1 is DFQATT and CDR2 is SNEGSKA (reference sequence).

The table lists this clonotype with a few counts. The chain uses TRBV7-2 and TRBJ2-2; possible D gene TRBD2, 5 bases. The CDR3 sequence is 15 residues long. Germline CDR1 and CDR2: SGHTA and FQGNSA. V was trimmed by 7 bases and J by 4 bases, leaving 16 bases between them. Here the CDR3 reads CASTGKRRATGELFF. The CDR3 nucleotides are TGTGCCAGCACGGGAAAGAGACGGGCCACCGGGGAGCTGTTTTTT.

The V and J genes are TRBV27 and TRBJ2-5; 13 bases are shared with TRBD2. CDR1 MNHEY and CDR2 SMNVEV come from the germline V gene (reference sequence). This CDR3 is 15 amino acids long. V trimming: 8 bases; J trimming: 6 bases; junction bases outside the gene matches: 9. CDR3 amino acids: CASSTGTSGTQTQYF. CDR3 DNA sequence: TGTGCCAGCTCCACCGGGACTAGCGGGACTCAGACCCAGTACTTC.

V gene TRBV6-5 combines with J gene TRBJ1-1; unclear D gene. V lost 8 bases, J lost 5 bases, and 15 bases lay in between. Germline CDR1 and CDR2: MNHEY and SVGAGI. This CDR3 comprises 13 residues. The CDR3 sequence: CASSRAKGTEAFF. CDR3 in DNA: TGTGCCAGCTCCCGGGCCAAAGGAACTGAAGCTTTCTTT.

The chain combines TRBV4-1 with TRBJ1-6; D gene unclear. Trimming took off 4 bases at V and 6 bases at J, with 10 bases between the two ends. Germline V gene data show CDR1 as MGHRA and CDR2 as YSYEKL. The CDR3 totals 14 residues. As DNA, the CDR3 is TGCGCCAGCAGCCGTTTGGGTGCTAATTCACCCCTCCACTTT. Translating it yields CASSRLGANSPLHF.

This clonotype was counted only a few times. CDR3 amino acids: CASSLVAANNEQFF. The CDR3 nucleotides are TGTGCCAGCAGCTTAGTTGCAGCAAACAATGAGCAGTTCTTC. The rearrangement uses TRBV7-2 and TRBJ2-1; D uncertain. Trimming stripped 1 base from V and 5 bases from J, with 9 bases between. The CDR3 spans 14 residues. Germline loops: CDR1 SGHTA, CDR2 FQGNSA.

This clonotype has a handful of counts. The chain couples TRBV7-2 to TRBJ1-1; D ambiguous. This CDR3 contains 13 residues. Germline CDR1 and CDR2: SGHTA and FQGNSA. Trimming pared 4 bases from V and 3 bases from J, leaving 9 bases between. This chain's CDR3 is CASSSLTDTEAFF. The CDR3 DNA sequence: TGTGCCAGCAGCTCCTTGACGGACACTGAAGCTTTCTTT. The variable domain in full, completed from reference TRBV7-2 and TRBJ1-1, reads GAGVSQSPSNKVTEKGKDVELRCDPISGHTALYWYRQSLGQGLEFLIYFQGNSAPDKSGLPSDRFSAERTGGSVSTLTIQRTQQEDSAVYLCASSSLTDTEAFFGQGTRLTVV.

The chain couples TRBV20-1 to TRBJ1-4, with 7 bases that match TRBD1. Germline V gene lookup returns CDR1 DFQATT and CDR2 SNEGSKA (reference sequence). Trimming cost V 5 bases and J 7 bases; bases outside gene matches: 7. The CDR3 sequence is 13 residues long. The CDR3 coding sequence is TGCAGTGCTCGCCGGGACAGCTCTGAAAAACTGTTTTTT. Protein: CSARRDSSEKLFF.

The DNA of the CDR3 is TGTGCCAGCAGCCGCTTTTCGACCCAAGAGACCCAGTACTTC. It encodes CASSRFSTQETQYF. This sequence joins TRBV7-2 and TRBJ2-5; D is uncertain. With 5 bases removed from V and 1 base from J, the gap between germline ends came to 11 bases. CDR1 and CDR2 from the germline V gene are SGHTA and FQGNSA. This CDR3 comprises 14 residues.

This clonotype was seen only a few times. The CDR3 sequence: CASSPGGVAGMDTQYF. The CDR3 DNA reads TGTGCCAGCAGTCCCGGAGGAGTAGCGGGGATGGATACGCAGTATTTT. V usage is TRBV7-6 and J usage is TRBJ2-3, with TRBD2 matching over 8 bases. Germline loops: CDR1 SGHVS, CDR2 FNYEAQ. The J segment lost 6 bases and the V segment lost 6 bases, leaving 14 bases of the junction unmatched. This CDR3 is 16 amino acids long.

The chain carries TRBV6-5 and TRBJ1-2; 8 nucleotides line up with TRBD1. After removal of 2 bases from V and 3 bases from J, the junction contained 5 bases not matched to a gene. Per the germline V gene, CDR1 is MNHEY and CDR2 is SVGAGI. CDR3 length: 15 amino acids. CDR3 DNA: TGTGCCAGCAGTTACCTGGACAGGGTGGACTATGGCTACACCTTC. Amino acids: CASSYLDRVDYGYTF.